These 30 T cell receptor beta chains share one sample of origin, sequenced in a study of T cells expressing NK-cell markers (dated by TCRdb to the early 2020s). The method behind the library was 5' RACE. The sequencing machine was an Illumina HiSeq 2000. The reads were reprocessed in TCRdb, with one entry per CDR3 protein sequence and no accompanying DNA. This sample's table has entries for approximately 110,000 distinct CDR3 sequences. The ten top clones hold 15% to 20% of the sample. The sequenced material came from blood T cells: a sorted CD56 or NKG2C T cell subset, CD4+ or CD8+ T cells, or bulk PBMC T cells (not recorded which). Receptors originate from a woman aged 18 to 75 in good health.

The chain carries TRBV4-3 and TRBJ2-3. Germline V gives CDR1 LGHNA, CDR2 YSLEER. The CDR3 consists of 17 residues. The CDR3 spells CASSQDLSDGATDTQYF.

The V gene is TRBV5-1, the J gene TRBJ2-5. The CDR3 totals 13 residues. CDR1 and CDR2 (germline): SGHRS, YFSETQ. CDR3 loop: CASSLFLGETQYF.

The CDR3 loop reads CASSHKVLGETQYF. The V gene is TRBV11-2, the J gene TRBJ2-5; TCRdb proposes TRBD2, but this gene call is untestable without DNA. CDR3 length: 14 residues. CDR1 SGHAT and CDR2 FQNNGV come from the germline V gene.

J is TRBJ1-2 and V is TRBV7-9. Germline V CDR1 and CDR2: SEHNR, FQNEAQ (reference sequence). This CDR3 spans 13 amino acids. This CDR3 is CASSLGTPYGYTF.

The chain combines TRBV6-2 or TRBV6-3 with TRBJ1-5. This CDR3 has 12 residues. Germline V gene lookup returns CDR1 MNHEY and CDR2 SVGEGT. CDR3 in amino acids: CASSYPDNTQHF.

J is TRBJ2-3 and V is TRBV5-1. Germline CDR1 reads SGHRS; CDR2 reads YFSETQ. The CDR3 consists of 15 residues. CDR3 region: CASSLGAASTDTQYF.

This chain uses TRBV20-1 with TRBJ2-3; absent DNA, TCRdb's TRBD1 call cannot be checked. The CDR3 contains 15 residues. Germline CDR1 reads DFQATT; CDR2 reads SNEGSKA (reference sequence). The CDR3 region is CSAHETGSSTDTQYF.

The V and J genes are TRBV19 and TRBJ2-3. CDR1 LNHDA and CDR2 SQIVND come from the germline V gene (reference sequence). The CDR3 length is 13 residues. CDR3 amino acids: CASSIDRPDTQYF.

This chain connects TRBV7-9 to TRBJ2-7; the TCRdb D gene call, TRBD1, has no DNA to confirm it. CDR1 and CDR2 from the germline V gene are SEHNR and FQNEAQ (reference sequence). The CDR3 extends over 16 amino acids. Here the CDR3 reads CASSPQTGPLNHEQYF.

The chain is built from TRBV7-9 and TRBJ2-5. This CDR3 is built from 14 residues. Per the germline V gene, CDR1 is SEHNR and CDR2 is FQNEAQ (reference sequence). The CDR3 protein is CASSLDPAQETQYF.

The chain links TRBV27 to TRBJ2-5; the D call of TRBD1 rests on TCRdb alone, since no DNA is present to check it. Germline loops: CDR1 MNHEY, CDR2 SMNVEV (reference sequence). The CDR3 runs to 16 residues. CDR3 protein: CASSPSFGGGGETQYF.

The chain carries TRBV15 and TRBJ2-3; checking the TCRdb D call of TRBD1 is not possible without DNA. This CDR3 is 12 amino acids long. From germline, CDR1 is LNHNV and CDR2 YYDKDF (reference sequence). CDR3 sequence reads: CATSGGGYTQYF.

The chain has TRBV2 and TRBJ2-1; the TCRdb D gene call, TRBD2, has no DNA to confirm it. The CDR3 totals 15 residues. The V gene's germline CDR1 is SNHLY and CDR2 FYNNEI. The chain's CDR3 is CASSPGLATYNEQFF.

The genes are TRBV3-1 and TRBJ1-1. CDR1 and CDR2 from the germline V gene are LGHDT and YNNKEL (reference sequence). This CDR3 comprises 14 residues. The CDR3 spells CASSREAENTEAFF.

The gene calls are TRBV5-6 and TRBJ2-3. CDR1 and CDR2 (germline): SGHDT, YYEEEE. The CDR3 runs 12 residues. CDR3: CASSLSSDTQYF. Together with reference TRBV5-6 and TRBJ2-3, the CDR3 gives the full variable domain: DAGVTQSPTHLIKTRGQQVTLRCSPKSGHDTVSWYQQALGQGPQFIFQYYEEEERQRGNFPDRFSGHQFPNYSSELNVNALLLGDSALYLCASSLSSDTQYFGPGTRLTVL.

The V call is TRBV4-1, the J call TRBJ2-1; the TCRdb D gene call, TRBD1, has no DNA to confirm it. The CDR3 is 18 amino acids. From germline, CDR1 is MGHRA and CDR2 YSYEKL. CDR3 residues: CASSQDGGSSASYNEQFF.

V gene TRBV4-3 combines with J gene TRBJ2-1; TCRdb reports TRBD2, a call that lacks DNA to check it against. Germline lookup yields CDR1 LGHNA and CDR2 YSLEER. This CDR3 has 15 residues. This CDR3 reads CASSQSPSGGNEQFF.

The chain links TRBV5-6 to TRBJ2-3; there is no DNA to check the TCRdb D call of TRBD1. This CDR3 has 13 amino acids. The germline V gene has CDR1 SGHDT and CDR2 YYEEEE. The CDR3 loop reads CASSTDSPDTQYF.

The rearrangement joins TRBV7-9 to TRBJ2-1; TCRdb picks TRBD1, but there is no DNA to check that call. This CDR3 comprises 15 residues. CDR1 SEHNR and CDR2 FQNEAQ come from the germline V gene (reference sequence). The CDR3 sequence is CASSQGRDGYNEQFF. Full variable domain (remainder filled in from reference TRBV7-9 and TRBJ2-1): DTGVSQNPRHKITKRGQNVTFRCDPISEHNRLYWYRQTLGQGPEFLTYFQNEAQLEKSRLLSDRFSAERPKGSFSTLEIQRTEQGDSAMYLCASSQGRDGYNEQFFGPGTRLTVL.

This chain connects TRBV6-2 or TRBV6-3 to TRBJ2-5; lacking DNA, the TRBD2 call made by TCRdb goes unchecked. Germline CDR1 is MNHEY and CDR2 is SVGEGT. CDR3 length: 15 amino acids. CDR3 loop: CASSYPSGGASAQYF.

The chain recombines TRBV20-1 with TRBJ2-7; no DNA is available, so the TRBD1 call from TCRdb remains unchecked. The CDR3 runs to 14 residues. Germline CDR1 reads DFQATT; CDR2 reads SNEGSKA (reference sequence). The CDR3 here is CSAPSAFDYEEQYF.

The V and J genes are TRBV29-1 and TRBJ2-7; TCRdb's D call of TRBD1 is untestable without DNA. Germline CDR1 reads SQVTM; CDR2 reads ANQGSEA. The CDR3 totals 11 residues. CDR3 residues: CSVEVGPQQYF.

CDR3 sequence reads: CASGEGGTEAFF. This rearrangement joins TRBV6-2 or TRBV6-3 to TRBJ1-1; the D call of TRBD1 rests on TCRdb alone, since no DNA is present to check it. There are 12 residues in the CDR3. CDR1 and CDR2 from the germline V gene are MNHEY and SVGEGT.

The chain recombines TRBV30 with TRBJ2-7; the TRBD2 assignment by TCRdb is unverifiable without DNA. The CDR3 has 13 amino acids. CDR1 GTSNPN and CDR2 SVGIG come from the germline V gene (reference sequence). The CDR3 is CAWGTGGGNEQYF. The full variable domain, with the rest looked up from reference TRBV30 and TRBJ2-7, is SQTIHQWPATLVQPVGSPLSLECTVEGTSNPNLYWYRQAAGRGLQLLFYSVGIGQISSEVPQNLSASRPQDRQFILSSKKLLLSDSGFYLCAWGTGGGNEQYFGPGTRLTVT.

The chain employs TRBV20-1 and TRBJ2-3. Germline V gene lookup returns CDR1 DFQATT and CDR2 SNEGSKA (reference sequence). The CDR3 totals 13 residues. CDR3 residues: CSARGRLADTQYF.

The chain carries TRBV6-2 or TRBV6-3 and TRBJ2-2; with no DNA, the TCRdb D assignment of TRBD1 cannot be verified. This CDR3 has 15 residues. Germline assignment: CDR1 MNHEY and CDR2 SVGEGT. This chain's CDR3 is CASSPLELWTGELFF.

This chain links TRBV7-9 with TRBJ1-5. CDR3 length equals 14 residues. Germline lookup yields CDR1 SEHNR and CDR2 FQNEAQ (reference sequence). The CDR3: CASSPPAINQPQHF.

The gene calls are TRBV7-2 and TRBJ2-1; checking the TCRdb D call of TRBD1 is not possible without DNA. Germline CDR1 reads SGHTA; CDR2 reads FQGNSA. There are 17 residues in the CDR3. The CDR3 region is CASSFPSRGALVPEQFF.

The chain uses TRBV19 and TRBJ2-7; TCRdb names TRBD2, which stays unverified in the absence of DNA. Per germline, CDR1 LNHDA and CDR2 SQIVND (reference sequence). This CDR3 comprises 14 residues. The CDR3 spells CASSLRTSGYEQYF.

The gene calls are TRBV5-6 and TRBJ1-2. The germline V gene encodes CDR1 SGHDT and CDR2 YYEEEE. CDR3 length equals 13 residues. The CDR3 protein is CASSLGPGDSYTF. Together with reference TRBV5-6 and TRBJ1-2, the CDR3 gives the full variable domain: DAGVTQSPTHLIKTRGQQVTLRCSPKSGHDTVSWYQQALGQGPQFIFQYYEEEERQRGNFPDRFSGHQFPNYSSELNVNALLLGDSALYLCASSLGPGDSYTFGSGTRLTVV.